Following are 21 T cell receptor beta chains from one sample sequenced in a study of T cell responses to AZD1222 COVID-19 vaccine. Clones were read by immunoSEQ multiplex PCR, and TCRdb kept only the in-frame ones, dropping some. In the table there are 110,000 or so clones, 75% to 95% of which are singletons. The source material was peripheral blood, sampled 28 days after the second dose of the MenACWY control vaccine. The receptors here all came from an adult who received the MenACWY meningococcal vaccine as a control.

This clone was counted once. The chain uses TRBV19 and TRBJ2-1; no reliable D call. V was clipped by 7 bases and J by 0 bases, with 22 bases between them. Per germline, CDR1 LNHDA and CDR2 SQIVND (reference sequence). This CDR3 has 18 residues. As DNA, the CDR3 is TGTGCCAGTACCCCTTCCCGGCTGTTGAGAAGCTCCTACAATGAGCAGTTCTTC. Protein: CASTPSRLLRSSYNEQFF.

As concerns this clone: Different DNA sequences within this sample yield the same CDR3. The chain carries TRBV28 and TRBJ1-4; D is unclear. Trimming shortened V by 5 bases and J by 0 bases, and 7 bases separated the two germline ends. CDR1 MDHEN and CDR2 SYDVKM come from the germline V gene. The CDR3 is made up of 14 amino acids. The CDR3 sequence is CASSPGSTNEKLFF. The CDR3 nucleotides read TGTGCCAGCAGTCCGGGGTCAACTAATGAAAAACTGTTTTTT.

This CDR3 reads CSVAPGTGSEETQYF. In DNA form, the CDR3 reads TGCAGCGTTGCTCCCGGGACAGGGTCAGAAGAGACCCAGTACTTC. The V and J genes are TRBV29-1 and TRBJ2-5; 9 bases align to TRBD1. J gave up 3 bases and V 4 bases, and 9 bases lay outside the gene matches. This CDR3 comprises 15 residues. Germline CDR1 reads SQVTM; CDR2 reads ANQGSEA.

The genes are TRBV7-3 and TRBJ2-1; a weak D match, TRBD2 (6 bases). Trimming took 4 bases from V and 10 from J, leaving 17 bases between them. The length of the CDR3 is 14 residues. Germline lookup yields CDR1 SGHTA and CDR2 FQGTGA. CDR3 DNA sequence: TGTGCCAGCAGCTCAGGACTCCTCCGGGGGGAGCAGTTCTTC. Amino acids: CASSSGLLRGEQFF.

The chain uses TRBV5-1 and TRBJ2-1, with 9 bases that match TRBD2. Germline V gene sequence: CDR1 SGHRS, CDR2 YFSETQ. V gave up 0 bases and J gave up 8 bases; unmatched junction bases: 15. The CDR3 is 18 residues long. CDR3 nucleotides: TGCGCCAGCAGCTTGGCCAGGTCTGGCGGGAGGGCCTCGGATGAGCAGTTCTTC. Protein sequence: CASSLARSGGRASDEQFF.

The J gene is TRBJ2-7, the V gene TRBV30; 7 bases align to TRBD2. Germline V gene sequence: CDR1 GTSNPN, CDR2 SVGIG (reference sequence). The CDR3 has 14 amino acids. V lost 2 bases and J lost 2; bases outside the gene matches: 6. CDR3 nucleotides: TGTGCCTGGAGTACGCCCGGGACTACCTACGAGCAGTACTTC. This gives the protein CAWSTPGTTYEQYF. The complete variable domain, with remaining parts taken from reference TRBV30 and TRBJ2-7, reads SQTIHQWPATLVQPVGSPLSLECTVEGTSNPNLYWYRQAAGRGLQLLFYSVGIGQISSEVPQNLSASRPQDRQFILSSKKLLLSDSGFYLCAWSTPGTTYEQYFGPGTRLTVT.

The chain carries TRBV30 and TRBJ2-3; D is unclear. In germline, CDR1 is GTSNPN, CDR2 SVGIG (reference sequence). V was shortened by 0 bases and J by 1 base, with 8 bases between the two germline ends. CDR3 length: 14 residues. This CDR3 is CAWSVGWGTDTQYF. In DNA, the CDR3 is TGTGCCTGGAGTGTAGGATGGGGCACAGATACGCAGTATTTT.

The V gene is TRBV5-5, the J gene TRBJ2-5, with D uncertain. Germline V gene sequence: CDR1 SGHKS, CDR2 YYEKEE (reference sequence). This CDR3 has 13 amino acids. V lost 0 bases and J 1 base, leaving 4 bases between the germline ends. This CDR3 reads CASSLGVQETQYF. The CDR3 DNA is TGTGCCAGCAGCTTGGGGGTCCAAGAGACCCAGTACTTC.

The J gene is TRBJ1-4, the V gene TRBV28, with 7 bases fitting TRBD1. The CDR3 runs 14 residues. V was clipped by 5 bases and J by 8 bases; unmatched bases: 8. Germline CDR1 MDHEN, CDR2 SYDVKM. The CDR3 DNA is TGTGCCAGCAGTCTCGAGGGGGCGGGGGAAAAACTGTTTTTT. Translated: CASSLEGAGEKLFF.

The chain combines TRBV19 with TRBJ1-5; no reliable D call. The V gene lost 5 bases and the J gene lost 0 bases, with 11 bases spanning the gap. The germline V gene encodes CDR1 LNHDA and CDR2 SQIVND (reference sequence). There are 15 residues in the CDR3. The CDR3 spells CASSLHGYSNQPQHF. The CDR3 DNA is TGTGCCAGTAGTCTCCACGGCTATAGCAATCAGCCCCAGCATTTT. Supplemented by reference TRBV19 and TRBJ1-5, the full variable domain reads DGGITQSPKYLFRKEGQNVTLSCEQNLNHDAMYWYRQDPGQGLRLIYYSQIVNDFQKGDIAEGYSVSREKKESFPLTVTSAQKNPTAFYLCASSLHGYSNQPQHFGDGTRLSIL.

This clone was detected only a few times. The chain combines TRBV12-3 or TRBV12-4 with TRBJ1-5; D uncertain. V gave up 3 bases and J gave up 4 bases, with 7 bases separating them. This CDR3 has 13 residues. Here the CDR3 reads CASSFGLNQPQHF. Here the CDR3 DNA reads TGTGCCAGCAGTTTTGGGCTAAATCAGCCCCAGCATTTT.

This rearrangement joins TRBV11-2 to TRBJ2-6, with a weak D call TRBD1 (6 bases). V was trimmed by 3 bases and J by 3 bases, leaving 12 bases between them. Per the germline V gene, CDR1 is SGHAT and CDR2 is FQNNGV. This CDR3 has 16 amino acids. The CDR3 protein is CASSFYRDGGANVLTF. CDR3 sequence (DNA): TGTGCCAGCAGCTTTTACAGGGATGGTGGGGCCAACGTCCTGACTTTC.

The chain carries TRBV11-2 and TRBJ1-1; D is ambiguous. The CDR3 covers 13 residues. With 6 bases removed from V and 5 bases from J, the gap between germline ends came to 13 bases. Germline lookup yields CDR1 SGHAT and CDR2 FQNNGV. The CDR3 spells CASSLGTGTEAFF. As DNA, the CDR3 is TGTGCCAGCAGTTTGGGTACGGGGACTGAAGCTTTCTTT.

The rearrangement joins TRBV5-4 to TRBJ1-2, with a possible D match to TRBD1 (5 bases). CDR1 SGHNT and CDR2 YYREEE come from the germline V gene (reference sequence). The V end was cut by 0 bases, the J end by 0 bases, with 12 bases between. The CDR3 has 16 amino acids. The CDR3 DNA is TGTGCCAGCAGCTTGGCGGCAGGGCAAGCTAACTATGGCTACACCTTC. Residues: CASSLAAGQANYGYTF.

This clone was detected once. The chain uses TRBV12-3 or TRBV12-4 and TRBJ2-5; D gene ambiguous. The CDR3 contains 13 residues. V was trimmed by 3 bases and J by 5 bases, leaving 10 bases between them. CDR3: CASSLNLRETQYF. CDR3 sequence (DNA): TGTGCCAGCAGTTTGAACCTTAGGGAGACCCAGTACTTC.

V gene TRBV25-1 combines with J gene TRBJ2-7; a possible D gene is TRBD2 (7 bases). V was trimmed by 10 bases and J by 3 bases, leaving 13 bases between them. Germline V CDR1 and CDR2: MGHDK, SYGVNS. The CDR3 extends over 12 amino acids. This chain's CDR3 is CATGGRIYEQYF. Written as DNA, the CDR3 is TGTGCCACCGGGGGGCGCATCTACGAGCAGTACTTC.

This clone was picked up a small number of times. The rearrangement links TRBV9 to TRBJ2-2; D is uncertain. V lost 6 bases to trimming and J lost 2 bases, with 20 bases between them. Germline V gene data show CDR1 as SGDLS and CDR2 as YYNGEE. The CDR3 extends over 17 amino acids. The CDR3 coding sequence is TGTGCCAGCACCCGTTGGCCCCTAGGGCACAACACCGGGGAGCTGTTTTTT. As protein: CASTRWPLGHNTGELFF.

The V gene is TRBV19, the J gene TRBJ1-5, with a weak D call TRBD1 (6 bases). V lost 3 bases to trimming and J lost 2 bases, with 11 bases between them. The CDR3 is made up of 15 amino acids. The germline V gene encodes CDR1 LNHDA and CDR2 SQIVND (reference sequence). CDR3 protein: CASSIWTVGNQPQHF. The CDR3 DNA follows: TGTGCCAGTAGTATCTGGACAGTGGGCAATCAGCCCCAGCATTTT.

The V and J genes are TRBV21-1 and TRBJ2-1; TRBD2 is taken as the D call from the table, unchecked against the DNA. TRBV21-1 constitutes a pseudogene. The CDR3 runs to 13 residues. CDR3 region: CADPGGRKNEQFF. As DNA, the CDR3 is TGTGCCGACCCGGGGGGGAGGAAGAATGAGCAGTTCTTC.

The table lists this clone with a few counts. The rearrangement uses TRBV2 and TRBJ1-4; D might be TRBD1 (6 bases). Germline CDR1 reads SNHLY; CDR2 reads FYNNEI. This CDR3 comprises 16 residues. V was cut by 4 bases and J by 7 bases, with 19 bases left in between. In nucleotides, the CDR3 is TGTGCCAGCAGTGGCGAGGGGGTGCTGACGGCTGAAAAACTGTTTTTT. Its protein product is CASSGEGVLTAEKLFF.

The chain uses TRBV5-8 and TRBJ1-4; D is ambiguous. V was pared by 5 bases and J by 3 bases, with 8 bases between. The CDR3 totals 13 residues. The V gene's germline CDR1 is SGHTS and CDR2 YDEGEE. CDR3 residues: CASRRFSNEKLFF. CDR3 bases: TGTGCCAGCAGGCGGTTTTCTAATGAAAAACTGTTTTTT.